This TCR beta chain was captured in a study of patients and donors after allogeneic stem cell transplantation. Germline V lookup: CDR1 SGHTA, CDR2 FQGNSA. V was cut by 4 bases and J by 2 bases, with 5 bases left in between. The CDR3 contains 12 residues. TCRdb re-derived calls from the RT-PCR reads in MiXCR, one entry per CDR3 protein. Here the sample spans hundreds of thousands of distinct CDR3 sequences, 16% being singletons. The sequence derives from a human donor who was either an allogeneic HSCT recipient or a stem cell or donor lymphocyte infusion donor (not recorded which). It is not recorded whose cells these are; they may come from a transplant donor. The V and J genes are TRBV7-2 and TRBJ1-2, with D uncertain. Input material: blood, either unsorted or a sorted T cell fraction (not recorded which). CDR3 amino acids: CASSSKNYGYTF. The DNA of the CDR3 is TGTGCCAGCAGCTCTAAAAACTATGGCTACACCTTC.